One sample yielded the 10 T cell receptor beta chains listed below, sequenced in a study of blood T cell repertoires in COVID-19. Only in-frame clones appear in the TCRdb table, and some are missing; sequencing was by immunoSEQ multiplex PCR. The repertoire holds roughly 250,000 clones, with about 83% as singletons. The sample taken for sequencing was peripheral blood. Receptor source: a man aged 35 to 55 with active or convalescent COVID-19.

In its sample, this clone was seen a few times. The V call is TRBV19, the J call TRBJ1-5, with a tentative D call TRBD1 (6 bases). V was clipped by 9 bases and J by 3 bases, with 21 bases between them. The CDR3 runs to 16 residues. Germline values: CDR1 LNHDA, CDR2 SQIVND (reference sequence). CDR3 sequence: CASDKTGLRANQPQHF. CDR3 coding DNA: TGTGCCAGCGATAAAACAGGGTTGAGGGCCAATCAGCCCCAGCATTTT.

The CDR3 reads CASSLRAGGDYEQYF. CDR3 in DNA: TGTGCCAGCAGCTTAAGGGCAGGGGGCGACTACGAGCAGTACTTC. This rearrangement joins TRBV7-3 to TRBJ2-7, with 8 nucleotides matching TRBD1. This CDR3 comprises 15 residues. Germline CDR1 is SGHTA and CDR2 is FQGTGA. V was clipped by 1 base and J by 3 bases; unmatched bases: 5.

A remark on this clone: This CDR3 is also generated by other DNA sequences in the sample. The chain couples TRBV19 to TRBJ1-1; a weak D match, TRBD1 (5 bases). The CDR3 consists of 14 residues. The ends were cut back, 1 base at V and 1 base at J, with 7 bases in the middle. The germline CDR1 and CDR2 sequences are LNHDA and SQIVND (reference sequence). The CDR3 loop is CASSIATGNTEAFF. The CDR3 region has the DNA TGTGCCAGTAGTATAGCAACAGGGAACACTGAAGCTTTCTTT.

CDR3 nucleotides: TGTGCCAGCAGTTTGTCGGATGAAAAACTGTTTTTT. The encoded protein is CASSLSDEKLFF. This chain joins TRBV28 and TRBJ1-4; D unresolved. CDR1 is MDHEN and CDR2 is SYDVKM in the germline V gene. V was cut by 3 bases and J by 6 bases, with 5 bases left in between. CDR3 length equals 12 residues.

The rearrangement links TRBV4-1 to TRBJ2-7, with TRBD1 matching 9 bases. CDR3 length: 14 amino acids. V was pared by 4 bases and J by 9 bases, with 10 bases of the junction left unmatched. Germline V gives CDR1 MGHRA, CDR2 YSYEKL. The CDR3 DNA reads as TGCGCCAGCAGCCCACGGACAGGGGAGGGGTCGCAGTACTTC. It translates to CASSPRTGEGSQYF.

This sequence joins TRBV2 and TRBJ1-5; 8 bases align to TRBD1. V was pared by 5 bases and J by 0 bases, with 6 bases of the junction left unmatched. Per the germline V gene, CDR1 is SNHLY and CDR2 is FYNNEI. The CDR3 contains 16 residues. CDR3 region: CASSPGQGHSNQPQHF. The CDR3 nucleotides are TGTGCCAGCAGTCCCGGACAGGGACATAGCAATCAGCCCCAGCATTTT. Combining the CDR3 with reference TRBV2 and TRBJ1-5 gives the whole variable domain EPEVTQTPSHQVTQMGQEVILRCVPISNHLYFYWYRQILGQKVEFLVSFYNNEISEKSEIFDDQFSVERPDGSNFTLKIRSTKLEDSAMYFCASSPGQGHSNQPQHFGDGTRLSIL.

The chain employs TRBV7-6 and TRBJ1-1, with 11 bases matching TRBD1. Germline V lookup: CDR1 SGHVS, CDR2 FNYEAQ. CDR3 length equals 15 residues. V gave up 4 bases and J gave up 6 bases; unmatched junction bases: 7. This chain's CDR3 is CASSSTLDRGPEAFF. CDR3 coding DNA: TGTGCCAGCAGCTCGACCTTGGACAGGGGGCCTGAAGCTTTCTTT.

The V call is TRBV10-1, the J call TRBJ2-7; 7 bases fit TRBD1. The CDR3 extends over 14 amino acids. Unmatched junction bases numbered 5, after V lost 1 base and J lost 5 bases. CDR1 and CDR2 from the germline V gene are WNHNN and SYGVQD (reference sequence). In DNA, the CDR3 is TGCGCCAGCAGTGAGTATGGACAGGCTCACGAGCAGTACTTC. Encoded protein: CASSEYGQAHEQYF.

The chain joins TRBV7-6 to TRBJ2-1; 16 nucleotides line up with TRBD2. Trimming at V came to 5 bases and at J to 2 bases, leaving 12 bases not matched to a gene. The CDR3 is 20 amino acids. CDR1 and CDR2 (germline): SGHVS, FNYEAQ. The CDR3: CASSHVGGLAGGPTYNEQFF. CDR3 DNA sequence: TGTGCCAGCAGCCACGTAGGGGGACTAGCGGGAGGGCCCACCTACAATGAGCAGTTCTTC.

The chain combines TRBV7-2 with TRBJ1-2; 8 nucleotides line up with TRBD1. The V gene end was trimmed by 5 bases and the J gene end by 8 bases; junction bases not matched to a gene: 10. This CDR3 is 14 amino acids long. Germline loops: CDR1 SGHTA, CDR2 FQGNSA. Here the CDR3 DNA reads TGTGCCAGCAGCCCGGACAGGGTTCGGGAGGGCTACACCTTC. This sequence encodes CASSPDRVREGYTF.